This T cell receptor beta chain was found in a study of T cell repertoires in ileal Crohn's disease. Concerning this clone itself: The target antigen is unknown.

Data came from immunoSEQ multiplex PCR; TCRdb stores just in-frame clones and leaves some out. Altogether about 13,000 clones are present, approximately 80% being singletons, with the ten largest covering 17%. Broader study findings: Active smokers at surgery had more clonal expansions than non-smokers.

Specified time point: neoterminal ileum biopsy at postoperative endoscopy, about 6 months after surgery. V was clipped by 7 bases and J by 0 bases, with 7 bases between them. The germline V gene has CDR1 MDHEN and CDR2 SYDVKM. This CDR3 is built from 13 residues. Material: ileal tissue. V is TRBV28 and J is TRBJ1-5; D ambiguous. The clonotype comes from an adult with Crohn's disease. The CDR3 sequence is CASKETSNQPQHF. The CDR3 nucleotides read TGTGCCAGCAAGGAGACTAGCAATCAGCCCCAGCATTTT.